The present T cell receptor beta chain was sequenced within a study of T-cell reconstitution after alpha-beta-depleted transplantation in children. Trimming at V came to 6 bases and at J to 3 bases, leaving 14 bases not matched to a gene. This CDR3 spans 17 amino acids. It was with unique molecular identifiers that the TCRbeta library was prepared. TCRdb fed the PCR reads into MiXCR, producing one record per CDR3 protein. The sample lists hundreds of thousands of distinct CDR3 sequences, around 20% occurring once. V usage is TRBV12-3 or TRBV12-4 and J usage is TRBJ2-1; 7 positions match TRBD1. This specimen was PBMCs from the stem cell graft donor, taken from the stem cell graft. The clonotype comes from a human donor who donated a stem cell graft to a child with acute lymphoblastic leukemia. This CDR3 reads CASSPGWTGSLYNEQFF. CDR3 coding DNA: TGTGCCAGCAGCCCCGGTTGGACAGGAAGCCTCTACAATGAGCAGTTCTTC.